The following is a T cell receptor (beta chain) sequence with its context. Sequenced by immunoSEQ multiplex PCR; TCRdb stores in-frame clones only, minus some. Of some 640,000 clones listed, around 87% are singletons. The data derive from a study of shared T cell receptors in the human thymus. Deletions cut 2 bases from V and 6 bases from J, with 5 bases between. The germline V gene encodes CDR1 MDHEN and CDR2 SYDVKM. This CDR3 contains 12 residues. The same sample was also studied in work on human thymus T cells. That source reports: Unrelated individuals reportedly shared highly overlapping thymic TCR repertoires.

Sequencing was carried out using thymocytes. The chain combines TRBV28 with TRBJ1-5, with no clear D. The receptor was isolated from a boy less than two years old with a congenital heart defect. The CDR3: CASSLPCQPQHF. The CDR3 bases are TGTGCCAGCAGTTTACCGTGTCAGCCCCAGCATTTT.